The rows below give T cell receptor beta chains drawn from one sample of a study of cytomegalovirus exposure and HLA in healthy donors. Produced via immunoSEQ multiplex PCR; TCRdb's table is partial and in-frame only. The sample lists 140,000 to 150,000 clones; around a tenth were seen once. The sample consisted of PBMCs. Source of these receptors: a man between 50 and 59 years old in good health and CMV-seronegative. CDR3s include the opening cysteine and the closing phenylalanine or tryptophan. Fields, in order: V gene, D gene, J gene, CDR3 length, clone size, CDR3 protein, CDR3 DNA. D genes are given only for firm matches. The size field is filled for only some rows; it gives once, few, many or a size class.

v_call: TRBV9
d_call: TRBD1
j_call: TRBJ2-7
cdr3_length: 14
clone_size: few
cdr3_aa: CASSGRQGSNEQYF
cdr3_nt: TGTGCCAGCAGCGGAAGACAGGGGTCTAACGAGCAGTACTTC

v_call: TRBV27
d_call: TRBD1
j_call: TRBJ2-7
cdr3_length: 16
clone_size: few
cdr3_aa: CASSPLTGKVVYEQYF
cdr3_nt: TGTGCCAGCAGTCCCCTGACAGGGAAAGTGGTCTACGAGCAGTACTTC

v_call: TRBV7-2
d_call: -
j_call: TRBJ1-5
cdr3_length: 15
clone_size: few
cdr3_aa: CASSLVPVSNQPQHF
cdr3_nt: TGTGCCAGCAGCTTAGTACCAGTTAGCAATCAGCCCCAGCATTTT

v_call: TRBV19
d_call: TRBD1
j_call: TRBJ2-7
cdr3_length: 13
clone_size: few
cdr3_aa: CASSRDSFYEQYF
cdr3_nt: TGTGCCAGTAGCCGGGACAGCTTCTACGAGCAGTACTTC

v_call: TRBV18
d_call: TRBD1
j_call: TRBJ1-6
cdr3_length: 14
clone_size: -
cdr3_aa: CASSQGANNSPLHF
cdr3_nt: TGTGCCAGCTCACAGGGGGCAAATAATTCACCCCTCCACTTT

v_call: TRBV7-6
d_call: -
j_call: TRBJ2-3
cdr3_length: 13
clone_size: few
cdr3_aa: CASSLARSDTQYF
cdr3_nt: TGTGCCAGCAGCTTAGCTAGATCGGATACGCAGTATTTT

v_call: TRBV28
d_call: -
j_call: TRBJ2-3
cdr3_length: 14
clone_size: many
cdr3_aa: CASKMGLNTDTQYF
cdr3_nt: TGTGCCAGCAAGATGGGACTGAACACAGATACGCAGTATTTT

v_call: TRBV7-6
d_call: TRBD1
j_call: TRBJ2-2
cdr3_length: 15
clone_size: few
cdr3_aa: CASSLIGQGAGELFF
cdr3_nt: TGTGCCAGCAGCTTAATTGGACAGGGGGCCGGGGAGCTGTTTTTT

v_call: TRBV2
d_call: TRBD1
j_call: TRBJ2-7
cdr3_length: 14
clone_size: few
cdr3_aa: CASSGTGGSYEQYF
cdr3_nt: TGTGCCAGCAGCGGGACAGGGGGGTCGTACGAGCAGTACTTC

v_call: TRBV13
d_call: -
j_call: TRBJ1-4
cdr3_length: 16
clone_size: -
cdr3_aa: CASSLVGAGANEKLFF
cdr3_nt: TGTGCCAGCAGCTTAGTAGGGGCTGGCGCTAATGAAAAACTGTTTTTT

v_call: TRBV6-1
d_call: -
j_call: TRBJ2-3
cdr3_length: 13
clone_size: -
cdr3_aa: CASSAGRADTQYF
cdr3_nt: TGTGCCAGCAGTGCGGGCAGGGCAGATACGCAGTATTTT

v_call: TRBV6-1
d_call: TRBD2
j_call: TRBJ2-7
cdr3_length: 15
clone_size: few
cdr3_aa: CASSPTSGTEREQYF
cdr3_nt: TGTGCCAGCAGTCCTACTAGCGGGACCGAGCGGGAGCAGTACTTC

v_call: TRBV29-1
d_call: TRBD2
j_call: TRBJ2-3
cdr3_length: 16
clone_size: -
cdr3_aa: CSVEDGLAGNTDTQYF
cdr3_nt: TGCAGCGTTGAAGACGGGCTAGCGGGAAACACAGATACGCAGTATTTT

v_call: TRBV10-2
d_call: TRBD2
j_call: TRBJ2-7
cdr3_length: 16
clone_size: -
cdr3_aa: CASSELSGGPPYEQYF
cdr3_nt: TGCGCCAGCAGTGAGCTCTCGGGAGGGCCCCCCTACGAGCAGTACTTC

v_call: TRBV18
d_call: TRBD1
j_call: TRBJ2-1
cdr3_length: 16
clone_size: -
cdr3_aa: CASSAGTGGRLNEQFF
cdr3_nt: TGTGCCAGCTCGGCCGGGACAGGGGGCAGACTAAATGAGCAGTTCTTC

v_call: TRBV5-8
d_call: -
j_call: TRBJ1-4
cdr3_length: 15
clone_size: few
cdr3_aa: CASSFGAGFNEKLFF
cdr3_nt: TGTGCCAGCAGCTTTGGCGCGGGGTTTAATGAAAAACTGTTTTTT